This entry lists 8 T cell receptor beta chains sequenced from one sample in a study of blood T cells in healthy people across ages. PCR was performed a second time for roughly 7 to 12 cycles using a sample-barcoded 5' primer and a J-beta primer mix. Each CDR3 protein gets one entry after TCRdb re-called the 5' RACE reads with MiXCR. The sample has hundreds of thousands of distinct CDR3 sequences; around 50% are singletons. The sequenced material came from blood. The receptors come from a man aged 40-49 years in good health.

The chain uses TRBV12-3 or TRBV12-4 and TRBJ2-5, with D perhaps being TRBD1 or TRBD2 (7 bases each). The length of the CDR3 is 13 residues. With 5 bases removed from V and 11 bases from J, the gap between germline ends came to 18 bases. The CDR3 DNA reads as TGTGCCAGCAGTCGAGGACAGGCGGGGGAGCAGTACTTC. Translation: CASSRGQAGEQYF.

The genes are TRBV20-1 and TRBJ2-5; D remains unclear. Germline CDR1 is DFQATT and CDR2 is SNEGSKA (reference sequence). V was clipped by 5 bases and J by 1 base, with 14 bases between them. The CDR3 contains 14 residues. The CDR3: CSARKQSLQETQYF. DNA for the CDR3: TGCAGTGCTCGAAAACAGTCACTCCAAGAGACCCAGTACTTC.

The chain has TRBV5-1 and TRBJ1-2, with D unresolved. The length of the CDR3 is 15 residues. Per germline, CDR1 SGHRS and CDR2 YFSETQ. V was shortened by 0 bases and J by 8 bases, with 17 bases between the two germline ends. This CDR3 reads CASSLDRGLGDGYTF. DNA for the CDR3: TGCGCCAGCAGCTTGGATCGGGGTTTGGGCGACGGCTACACCTTC. Together with reference TRBV5-1 and TRBJ1-2, the CDR3 gives the full variable domain: KAGVTQTPRYLIKTRGQQVTLSCSPISGHRSVSWYQQTPGQGLQFLFEYFSETQRNKGNFPGRFSGRQFSNSRSEMNVSTLELGDSALYLCASSLDRGLGDGYTFGSGTRLTVV.

The chain combines TRBV20-1 with TRBJ2-1; a weak D match, TRBD1 (5 bases). Trimming cost V 5 bases and J 3 bases, with 14 bases left between them. The CDR3 totals 14 residues. The germline V gene encodes CDR1 DFQATT and CDR2 SNEGSKA (reference sequence). The CDR3 DNA reads as TGCAGTGCTCCCCTCCCTAGGGGCTACAATGAGCAGTTCTTC. This codes for CSAPLPRGYNEQFF.

This clonotype was found a few times. The V gene is TRBV5-5, the J gene TRBJ2-7; tentative D call: TRBD1 (5 bases). CDR3 length equals 14 residues. Germline CDR1 and CDR2: SGHKS and YYEKEE (reference sequence). With 4 bases removed from V and 0 bases from J, the gap between germline ends came to 11 bases. CDR3 in amino acids: CASSRAGNSYEQYF. The CDR3, as DNA: TGTGCCAGCAGCCGGGCAGGGAACTCCTACGAGCAGTACTTC.

DNA for the CDR3: TGTGCCAGCACTGGGACAGGGGGCTTCAATGCTATGGAGACCCAGTACTTC. Translated, it gives CASTGTGGFNAMETQYF. The chain recombines TRBV25-1 with TRBJ2-5; 12 positions agree with TRBD1. The V segment lost 7 bases and the J segment 5 bases; nucleotides outside the gene matches: 14. There are 17 residues in the CDR3. The germline CDR1 and CDR2 sequences are MGHDK and SYGVNS. Together with reference TRBV25-1 and TRBJ2-5, the CDR3 gives the full variable domain: EADIYQTPRYLVIGTGKKITLECSQTMGHDKMYWYQQDPGMELHLIHYSYGVNSTEKGDLSSESTVSRIRTEHFPLTLESARPSHTSQYLCASTGTGGFNAMETQYFGPGTRLLVL.

As concerns this clonotype: One end of the junction is discordant with germline, which a read error may explain. The V gene is TRBV7-7, the J gene TRBJ2-4; the D is unclear. The DNA end is more similar to TRBJ2-7, so the J call may be wrong. The germline V gene has CDR1 SSHAT and CDR2 FNYEAQ (reference sequence). The CDR3 has 13 amino acids. The CDR3 spells CASSPSRTDEQYF. CDR3 sequence (DNA): TGTGCTAGCAGCCCCAGCCGGACGGACGAGCAGTACTTC.

To note about this clonotype: A read error may produce the germline difference seen at one junction end. The rearrangement links TRBV5-6 to TRBJ2-1; 8 nucleotides align to TRBD1. Germline CDR1 reads SGHDT; CDR2 reads YYEEEE. The CDR3 extends over 13 amino acids. The CDR3 reads CASSLDRANEQFF. The CDR3 DNA reads TGTGCCAGCAGTTTGGACAGGGCCAATGAGCAGTTCTTC.